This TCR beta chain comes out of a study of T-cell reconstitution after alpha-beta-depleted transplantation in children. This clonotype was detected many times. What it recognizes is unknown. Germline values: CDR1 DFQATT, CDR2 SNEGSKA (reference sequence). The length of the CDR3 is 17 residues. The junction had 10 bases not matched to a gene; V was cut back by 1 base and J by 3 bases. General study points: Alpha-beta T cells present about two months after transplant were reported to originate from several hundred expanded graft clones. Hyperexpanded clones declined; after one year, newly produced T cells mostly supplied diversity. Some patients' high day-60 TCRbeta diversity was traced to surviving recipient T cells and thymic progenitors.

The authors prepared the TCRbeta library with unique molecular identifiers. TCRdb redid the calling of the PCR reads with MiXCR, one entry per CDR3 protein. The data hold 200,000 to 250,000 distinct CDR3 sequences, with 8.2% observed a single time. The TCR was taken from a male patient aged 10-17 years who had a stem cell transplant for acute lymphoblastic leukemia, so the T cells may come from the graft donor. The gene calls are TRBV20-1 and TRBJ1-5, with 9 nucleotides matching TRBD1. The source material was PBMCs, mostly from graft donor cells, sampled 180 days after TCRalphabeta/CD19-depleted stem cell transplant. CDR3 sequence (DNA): TGCAGTGCTAGAGCACCGCCGGGACAGGGCTTCAATCAGCCCCAGCATTTT. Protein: CSARAPPGQGFNQPQHF.